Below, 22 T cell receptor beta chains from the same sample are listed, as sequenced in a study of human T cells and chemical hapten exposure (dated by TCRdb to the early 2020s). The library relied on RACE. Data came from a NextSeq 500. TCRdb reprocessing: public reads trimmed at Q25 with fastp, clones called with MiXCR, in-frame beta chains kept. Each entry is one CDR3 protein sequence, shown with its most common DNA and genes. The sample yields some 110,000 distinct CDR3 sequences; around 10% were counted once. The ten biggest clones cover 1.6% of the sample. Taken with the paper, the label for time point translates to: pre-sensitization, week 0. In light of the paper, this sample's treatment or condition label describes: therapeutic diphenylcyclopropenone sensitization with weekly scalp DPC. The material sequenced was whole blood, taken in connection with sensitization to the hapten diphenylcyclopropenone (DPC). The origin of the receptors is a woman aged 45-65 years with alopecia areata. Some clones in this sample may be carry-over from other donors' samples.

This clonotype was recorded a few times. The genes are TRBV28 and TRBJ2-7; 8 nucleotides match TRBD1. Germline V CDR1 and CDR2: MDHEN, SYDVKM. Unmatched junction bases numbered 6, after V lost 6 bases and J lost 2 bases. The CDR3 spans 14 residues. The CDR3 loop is CASRPDRVPYEQYF. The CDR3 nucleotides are TGTGCCAGCAGACCGGACAGGGTCCCCTACGAGCAGTACTTC.

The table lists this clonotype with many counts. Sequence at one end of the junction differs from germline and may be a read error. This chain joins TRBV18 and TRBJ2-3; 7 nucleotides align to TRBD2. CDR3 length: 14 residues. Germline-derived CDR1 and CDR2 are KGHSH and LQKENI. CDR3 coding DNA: TGTGCCAGCTCCCCACCTGCGGGAGCAGATACGCAGTATTTT. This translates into CASSPPAGADTQYF.

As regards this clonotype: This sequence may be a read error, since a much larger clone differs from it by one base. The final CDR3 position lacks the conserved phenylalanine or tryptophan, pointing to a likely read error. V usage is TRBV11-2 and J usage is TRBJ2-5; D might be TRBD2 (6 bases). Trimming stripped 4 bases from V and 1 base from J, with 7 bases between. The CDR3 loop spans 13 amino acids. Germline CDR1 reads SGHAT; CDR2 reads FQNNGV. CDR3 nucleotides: TGTGCCAGCAGCTCTAGCGTCCAAGAGACCCAGTACTTA. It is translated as CASSSSVQETQYL.

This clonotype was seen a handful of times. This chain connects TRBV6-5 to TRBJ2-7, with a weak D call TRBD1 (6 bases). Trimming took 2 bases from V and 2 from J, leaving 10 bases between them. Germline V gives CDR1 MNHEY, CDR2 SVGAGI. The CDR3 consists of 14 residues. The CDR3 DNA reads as TGTGCCAGCAGTTACCAACAGGGAACCTACGAGCAGTACTTC. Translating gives CASSYQQGTYEQYF.

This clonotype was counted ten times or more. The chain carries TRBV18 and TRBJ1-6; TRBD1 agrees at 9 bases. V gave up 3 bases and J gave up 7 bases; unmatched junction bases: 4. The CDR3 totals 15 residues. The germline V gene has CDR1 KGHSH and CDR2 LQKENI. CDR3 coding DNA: TGTGCCAGCTCACCTAGGACAGGGGAGAATTCACCCCTCCACTTT. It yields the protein CASSPRTGENSPLHF.

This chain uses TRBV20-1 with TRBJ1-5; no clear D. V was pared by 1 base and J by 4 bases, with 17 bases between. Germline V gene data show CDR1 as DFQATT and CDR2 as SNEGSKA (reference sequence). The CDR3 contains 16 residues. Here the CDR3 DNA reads TGCAGTGCTAGAGCCGGCAGTGGGCTGGGGAATCAGCCCCAGCATTTT. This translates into CSARAGSGLGNQPQHF.

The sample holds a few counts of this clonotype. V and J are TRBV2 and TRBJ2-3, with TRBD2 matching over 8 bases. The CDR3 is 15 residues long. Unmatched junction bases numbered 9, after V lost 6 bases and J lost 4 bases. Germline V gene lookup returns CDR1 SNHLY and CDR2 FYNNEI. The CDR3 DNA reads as TGTGCCAGCAGACTAATAGCGGGGAAGGCAGATACGCAGTATTTT. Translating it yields CASRLIAGKADTQYF. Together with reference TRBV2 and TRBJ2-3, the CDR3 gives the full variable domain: EPEVTQTPSHQVTQMGQEVILRCVPISNHLYFYWYRQILGQKVEFLVSFYNNEISEKSEIFDDQFSVERPDGSNFTLKIRSTKLEDSAMYFCASRLIAGKADTQYFGPGTRLTVL.

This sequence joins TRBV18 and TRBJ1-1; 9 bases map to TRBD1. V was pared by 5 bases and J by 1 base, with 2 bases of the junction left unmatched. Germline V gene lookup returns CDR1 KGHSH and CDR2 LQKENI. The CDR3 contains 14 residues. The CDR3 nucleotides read TGTGCCAGCTCAACAGGGGGCAGGAACACTGAAGCTTTCTTT. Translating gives CASSTGGRNTEAFF. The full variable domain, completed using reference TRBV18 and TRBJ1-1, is NAGVMQNPRHLVRRRGQEARLRCSPMKGHSHVYWYRQLPEEGLKFMVYLQKENIIDESGMPKERFSAEFPKEGPSILRIQQVVRGDSAAYFCASSTGGRNTEAFFGQGTRLTVV.

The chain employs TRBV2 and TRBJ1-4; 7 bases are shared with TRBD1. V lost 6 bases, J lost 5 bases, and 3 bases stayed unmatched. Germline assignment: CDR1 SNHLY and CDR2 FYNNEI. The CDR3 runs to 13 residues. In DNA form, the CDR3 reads TGTGCCAGCAGGGGACAGATAAATGAAAAACTGTTTTTT. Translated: CASRGQINEKLFF.

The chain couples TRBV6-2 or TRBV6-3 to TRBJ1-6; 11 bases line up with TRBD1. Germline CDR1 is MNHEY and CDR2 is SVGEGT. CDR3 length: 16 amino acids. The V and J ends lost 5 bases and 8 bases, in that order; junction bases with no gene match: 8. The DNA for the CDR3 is TGTGCCAGCAGTCTCTCCGGACAGGGGGCCTATTCACCCCTCCACTTT. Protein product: CASSLSGQGAYSPLHF.

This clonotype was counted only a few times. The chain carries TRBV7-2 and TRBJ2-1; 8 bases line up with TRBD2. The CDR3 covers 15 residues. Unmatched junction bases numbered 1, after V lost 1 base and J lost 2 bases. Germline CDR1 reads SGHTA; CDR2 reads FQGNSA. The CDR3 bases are TGTGCCAGCAGCTTAGTAGCGGGGCCCTACAATGAGCAGTTCTTC. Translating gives CASSLVAGPYNEQFF.

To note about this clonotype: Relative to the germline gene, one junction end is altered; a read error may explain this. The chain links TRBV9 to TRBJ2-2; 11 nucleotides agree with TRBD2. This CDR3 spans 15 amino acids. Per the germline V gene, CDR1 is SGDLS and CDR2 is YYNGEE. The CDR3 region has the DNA TGTGCCAGCAGCGTTAGCGGGAGGGGGACCGGGCAGCTGTTTTTT. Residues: CASSVSGRGTGQLFF.

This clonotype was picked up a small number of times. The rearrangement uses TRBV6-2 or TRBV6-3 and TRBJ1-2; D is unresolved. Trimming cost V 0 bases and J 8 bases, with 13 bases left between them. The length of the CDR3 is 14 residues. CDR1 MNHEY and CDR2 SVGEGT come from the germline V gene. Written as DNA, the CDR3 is TGTGCCAGCAGTTACTCCTACTTATATGGAGGCTACACCTTC. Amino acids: CASSYSYLYGGYTF.

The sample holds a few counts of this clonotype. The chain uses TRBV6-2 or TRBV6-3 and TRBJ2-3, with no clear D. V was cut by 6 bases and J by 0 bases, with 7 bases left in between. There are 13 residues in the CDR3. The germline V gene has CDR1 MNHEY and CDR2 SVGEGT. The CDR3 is CASRQPSTDTQYF. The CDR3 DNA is TGTGCCAGCAGGCAGCCAAGCACAGATACGCAGTATTTT.

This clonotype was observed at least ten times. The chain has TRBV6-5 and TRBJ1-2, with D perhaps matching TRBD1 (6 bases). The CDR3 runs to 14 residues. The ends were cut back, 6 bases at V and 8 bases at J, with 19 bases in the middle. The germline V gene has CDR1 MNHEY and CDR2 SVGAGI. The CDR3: CASSSGQYYRGYTF. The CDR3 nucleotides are TGTGCCAGCAGCTCAGGACAGTATTATCGCGGCTACACCTTC.

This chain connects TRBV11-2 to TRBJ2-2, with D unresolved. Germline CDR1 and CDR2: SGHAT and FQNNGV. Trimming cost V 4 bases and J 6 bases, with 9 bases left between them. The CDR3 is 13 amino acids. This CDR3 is CASSSIASGELFF. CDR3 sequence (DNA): TGTGCCAGCAGCTCTATCGCTTCCGGGGAGCTGTTTTTT.

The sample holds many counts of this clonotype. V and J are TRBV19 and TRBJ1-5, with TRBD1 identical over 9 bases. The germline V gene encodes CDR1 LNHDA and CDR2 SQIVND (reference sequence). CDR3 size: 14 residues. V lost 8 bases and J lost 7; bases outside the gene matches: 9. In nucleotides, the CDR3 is TGTGCCAGTGCACCGGGACAGGGACACCAGCCCCAGCATTTT. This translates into CASAPGQGHQPQHF.

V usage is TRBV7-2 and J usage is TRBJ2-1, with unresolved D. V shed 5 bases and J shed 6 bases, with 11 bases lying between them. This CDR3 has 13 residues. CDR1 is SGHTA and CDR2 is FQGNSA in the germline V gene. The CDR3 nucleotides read TGTGCCAGCAGCCACTCGGGCCCCAATGAGCAGTTCTTC. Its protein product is CASSHSGPNEQFF.

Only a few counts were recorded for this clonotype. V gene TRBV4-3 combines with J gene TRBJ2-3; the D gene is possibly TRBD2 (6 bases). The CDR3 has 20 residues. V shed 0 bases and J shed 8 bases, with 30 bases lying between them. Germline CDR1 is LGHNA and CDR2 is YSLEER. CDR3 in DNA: TGCGCCAGCAGCCAAGAGTATGTGGCACTTGGGGGGTCTGGTTTTGGTACGCAGTATTTT. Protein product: CASSQEYVALGGSGFGTQYF.

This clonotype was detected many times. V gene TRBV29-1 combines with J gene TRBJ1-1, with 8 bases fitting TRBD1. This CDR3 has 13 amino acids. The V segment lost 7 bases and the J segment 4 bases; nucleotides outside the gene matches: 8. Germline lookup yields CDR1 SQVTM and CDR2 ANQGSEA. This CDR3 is CSADRGLTTEAFF. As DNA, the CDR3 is TGCAGCGCCGACAGGGGTTTGACCACTGAAGCTTTCTTT.

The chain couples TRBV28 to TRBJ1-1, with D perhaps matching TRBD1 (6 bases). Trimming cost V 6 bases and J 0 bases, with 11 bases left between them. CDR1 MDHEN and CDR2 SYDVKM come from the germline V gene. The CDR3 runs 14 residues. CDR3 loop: CASRYRDMNTEAFF. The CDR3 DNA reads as TGTGCCAGCAGATACAGGGACATGAACACTGAAGCTTTCTTT.

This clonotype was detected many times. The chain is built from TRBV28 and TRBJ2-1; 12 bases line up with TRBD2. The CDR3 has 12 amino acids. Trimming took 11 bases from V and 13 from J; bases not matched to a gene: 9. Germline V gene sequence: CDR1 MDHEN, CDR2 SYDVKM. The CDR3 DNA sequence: TGTGCCGGGGGACTAGCGGGTAAAACCCAGTTCTTC. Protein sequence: CAGGLAGKTQFF.